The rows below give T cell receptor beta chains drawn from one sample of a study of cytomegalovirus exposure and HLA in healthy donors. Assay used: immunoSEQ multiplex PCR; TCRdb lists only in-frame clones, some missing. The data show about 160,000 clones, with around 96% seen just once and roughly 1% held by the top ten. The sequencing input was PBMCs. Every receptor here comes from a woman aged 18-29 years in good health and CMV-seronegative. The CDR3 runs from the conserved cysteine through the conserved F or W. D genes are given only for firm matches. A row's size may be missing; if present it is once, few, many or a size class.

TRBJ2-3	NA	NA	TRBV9	CASSVAGEISTDTQYF	TGTGCCAGCAGCGTAGCGGGGGAGATTAGCACAGATACGCAGTATTTT
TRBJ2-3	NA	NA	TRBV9	CASSVAPSTDTQYF	TGTGCCAGCAGCGTAGCCCCTAGCACAGATACGCAGTATTTT
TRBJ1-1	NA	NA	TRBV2	CASKTAEAFF	TGTGCCAGCAAAACAGCTGAAGCTTTCTTT
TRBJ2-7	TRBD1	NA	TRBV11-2	CASSLAGTAYEQYF	TGTGCCAGCAGCTTGGCCGGGACAGCCTACGAGCAGTACTTC
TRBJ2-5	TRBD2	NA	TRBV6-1	CATETSGGGGETQYF	TGTGCCACAGAGACTAGCGGGGGTGGGGGAGAGACCCAGTACTTC
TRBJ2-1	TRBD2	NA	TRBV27	CASKLRGIDEQFF	TGTGCCAGCAAGCTGCGGGGGATCGATGAGCAGTTCTTC
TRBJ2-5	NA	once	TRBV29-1	CSVERGIQETQYF	TGCAGCGTTGAAAGGGGCATCCAAGAGACCCAGTACTTC
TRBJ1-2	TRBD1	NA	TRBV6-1	CASREPTGARFGYTF	TGTGCCAGCAGGGAACCGACAGGGGCGCGGTTTGGCTACACCTTC
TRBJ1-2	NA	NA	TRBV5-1	CASNNGNYGYTF	TGCGCCAGCAATAACGGGAACTATGGCTACACCTTC
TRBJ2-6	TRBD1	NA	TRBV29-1	CSVAAGTGYHSGANVLTF	TGCAGCGTCGCCGCCGGGACAGGGTATCATTCTGGGGCCAACGTCCTGACTTTC
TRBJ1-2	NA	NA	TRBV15	CATSNPRQADYGYTF	TGTGCCACCAGCAACCCAAGACAGGCAGACTATGGCTACACCTTC
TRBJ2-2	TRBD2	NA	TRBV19	CASSNPRWTSGGGNMGELFF	TGTGCCAGTAGTAACCCACGATGGACTAGCGGGGGGGGAAACATGGGGGAGCTGTTTTTT
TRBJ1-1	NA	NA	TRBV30	CAWTSQKNTEAFF	TGTGCCTGGACCTCGCAGAAGAACACTGAAGCTTTCTTT
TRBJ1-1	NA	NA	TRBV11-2	CASSLAGVNTEAFF	TGTGCCAGCAGCTTAGCGGGGGTGAACACTGAAGCTTTCTTT
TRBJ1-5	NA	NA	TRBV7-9	CASSLAVGSNQPQHF	TGTGCCAGCAGCTTAGCAGTGGGCTCCAATCAGCCCCAGCATTTT
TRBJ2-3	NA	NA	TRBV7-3	CASSFPGANTQYF	TGTGCCAGCAGCTTCCCCGGTGCGAATACGCAGTATTTT
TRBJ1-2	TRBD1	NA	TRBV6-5	CASSSGQGLNYGYTF	TGTGCCAGCAGTTCGGGACAGGGCCTTAACTATGGCTACACCTTC
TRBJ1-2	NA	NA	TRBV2	CASKARGIYYGYTF	TGTGCCAGCAAGGCCAGGGGAATCTACTATGGCTACACCTTC